Listed below are T cell receptor beta chains from one sample, sequenced in a study of T cell changes during pregnancy in multiple sclerosis. The data were produced by immunoSEQ multiplex PCR, yet TCRdb's version contains in-frame clones alone and is incomplete. This table has 100,000 or so clones, approximately 94% appearing once. Sequences were derived from peripheral blood, sampled in the second trimester of pregnancy. Source of these receptors: a female donor with multiple sclerosis, enrolled in a pregnancy study. CDR3s include the opening cysteine and the closing phenylalanine or tryptophan. D genes are given only for firm matches. Only some rows state a clone size, as once, few, many or a class for expanded clones.

d_call,j_call,clone_size,v_call,cdr3_aa,cdr3_nt
.,TRBJ2-3,.,TRBV9,CASSSTGTSTDTQYF,TGTGCCAGCAGCTCCACAGGGACCAGCACAGATACGCAGTATTTT
.,TRBJ2-2,.,TRBV19,CASRTETSNTGELFF,TGTGCCAGTAGGACTGAGACTTCTAACACCGGGGAGCTGTTTTTT
TRBD2,TRBJ2-1,.,TRBV9,CASSVGRGLSGRYNEQFF,TGTGCCAGCAGCGTAGGTCGGGGACTATCCGGGCGTTACAATGAGCAGTTCTTC
TRBD1,TRBJ1-4,.,TRBV29-1,CSGRQGTNEKLFF,TGCAGCGGACGACAGGGTACTAATGAAAAACTGTTTTTT
TRBD1,TRBJ1-3,.,TRBV9,CASSAGGEGNTIYF,TGTGCCAGCAGCGCAGGGGGCGAAGGAAACACCATATATTTT
TRBD1,TRBJ1-2,.,TRBV9,CASSVGTGGYGYTF,TGTGCCAGCAGCGTAGGGACAGGAGGGTACGGCTACACCTTC
.,TRBJ1-4,.,TRBV10-3,CAISESPGTTNEKLFF,TGTGCCATCAGTGAGTCTCCGGGGACAACTAATGAAAAACTGTTTTTT
.,TRBJ2-4,.,TRBV6-4,CASSDEGGGIQYF,TGTGCCAGCAGTGACGAGGGTGGTGGCATTCAGTACTTC
TRBD1,TRBJ1-4,.,TRBV7-9,CASSATGGANEKLFF,TGTGCCAGCAGTGCTACAGGGGGGGCTAATGAAAAACTGTTTTTT
.,TRBJ2-1,.,TRBV7-8,CASSLKLRSYNEQFF,TGTGCCAGCAGCTTAAAACTTCGCTCCTACAATGAGCAGTTCTTC
TRBD2,TRBJ2-3,.,TRBV5-1,CASSLSRAGEGDTQYF,TGCGCCAGCAGCTTGAGCCGGGCGGGGGAGGGAGATACGCAGTATTTT
TRBD2,TRBJ2-7,.,TRBV5-1,CASSPVPLAGGRSYEQYF,TGCGCCAGCAGCCCCGTCCCCTTAGCGGGGGGGCGTTCTTACGAGCAGTACTTC
TRBD1,TRBJ2-3,.,TRBV5-3,CARSPGQVADTQYF,TGTGCCAGAAGCCCGGGACAGGTTGCAGATACGCAGTATTTT
TRBD1,TRBJ1-5,.,TRBV5-1,CASSLEGTDQPQHF,TGCGCCAGCAGCTTGGAAGGGACAGATCAGCCCCAGCATTTT
.,TRBJ2-1,once,TRBV11-1,CASSLEQLSQQFF,TGTGCCAGCAGCTTAGAGCAACTATCCCAGCAGTTCTTC
.,TRBJ2-1,.,TRBV25-1,CASIRDSASNEQFF,TGTGCCAGCATCCGGGACTCTGCCTCTAATGAGCAGTTCTTC
TRBD1,TRBJ2-3,.,TRBV29-1,CSFNRGSDTQYF,TGCAGCTTTAACAGGGGCTCAGATACGCAGTATTTT
.,TRBJ2-2,.,TRBV4-1,CASSPPPGTGELFF,TGCGCCAGCAGCCCACCTCCGGGCACCGGGGAGCTGTTTTTT
.,TRBJ1-3,.,TRBV9,CASSVVGGSPGNTIYF,TGTGCCAGCAGCGTAGTTGGGGGGTCCCCTGGAAACACCATATATTTT
.,TRBJ1-2,.,TRBV2,CASSDRVYGYTF,TGTGCCAGCAGTGACAGGGTGTATGGCTACACCTTC
TRBD1,TRBJ2-7,.,TRBV7-8,CASSLDRGLPYEQYF,TGTGCCAGCAGCTTAGACAGGGGGCTCCCCTACGAGCAGTACTTC
.,TRBJ2-1,.,TRBV29-1,CSVPTSGLEQFF,TGCAGCGTGCCAACTTCGGGGTTGGAGCAGTTCTTC
.,TRBJ1-1,.,TRBV6-1,CASSLSGKDTEAFF,TGTGCCAGCAGTCTCTCAGGGAAGGACACTGAAGCTTTCTTT
TRBD2,TRBJ2-5,.,TRBV7-3,CASSRTSGSQETQYF,TGTGCCAGCAGCCGGACTAGCGGGTCCCAAGAGACCCAGTACTTC
.,TRBJ2-2,.,TRBV5-1,CASSSYRMNTGELFF,TGCGCCAGCAGCTCGTACAGGATGAACACCGGGGAGCTGTTTTTT
.,TRBJ2-7,.,TRBV7-9,CASSPGWSYEQYF,TGTGCCAGCAGCCCAGGGTGGTCCTACGAGCAGTACTTC
.,TRBJ1-2,.,TRBV28,CASGWTEGMRNYGYTF,TGTGCCAGCGGGTGGACAGAAGGGATGAGAAACTATGGCTACACCTTC
.,TRBJ2-7,.,TRBV27,CASTGHDGGNAEQYF,TGTGCCAGCACCGGGCATGACGGGGGAAACGCCGAGCAGTACTTC
.,TRBJ1-5,.,TRBV18,CASSPLGGDSNQPQHF,TGTGCCAGCTCTCCGCTGGGGGGGGATAGCAATCAGCCCCAGCATTTT
.,TRBJ2-7,.,TRBV2,CASSPLTASSYEQYF,TGTGCCAGCAGTCCGCTGACTGCGAGCTCCTACGAGCAGTACTTC
.,TRBJ2-4,.,TRBV19,CASSVVSLAKNIQYF,TGTGCCAGTAGTGTCGTTTCCTTAGCCAAAAACATTCAGTACTTC
.,TRBJ1-4,.,TRBV15,CATSVSGLRSEKLFF,TGTGCCACCAGCGTCTCCGGCTTACGATCGGAGAAACTGTTTTTT
.,TRBJ1-2,.,TRBV2,CASNRLTDNYGYTF,TGTGCCAGCAATAGATTAACAGATAACTATGGCTACACCTTC
TRBD1,TRBJ1-1,.,TRBV14,CASSQMTGWNTEAFF,TGTGCCAGCAGCCAGATGACAGGGTGGAACACTGAAGCTTTCTTT
.,TRBJ1-2,.,TRBV9,CASFRAAGGYTF,TGTGCCAGTTTTCGGGCAGCGGGAGGCTACACCTTC
TRBD1,TRBJ2-2,.,TRBV5-1,CASSLDQGDTGELFF,TGCGCCAGCAGCTTGGATCAGGGGGACACCGGGGAGCTGTTTTTT
TRBD1,TRBJ1-1,.,TRBV25-1,CASSEYEGTGNTEAFF,TGTGCCAGCAGTGAATATGAGGGGACAGGGAACACTGAAGCTTTCTTT
TRBD1,TRBJ1-1,.,TRBV7-9,CASSFGTGVNTEAFF,TGTGCCAGCAGCTTCGGGACAGGGGTGAACACTGAAGCTTTCTTT
.,TRBJ1-2,.,TRBV19,CASSFQGPAGGGYTF,TGTGCCAGTAGTTTCCAGGGTCCAGCCGGTGGGGGCTACACCTTC
TRBD2,TRBJ2-1,.,TRBV14,CASSREGSYNEQFF,TGTGCCAGCAGCCGGGAGGGCTCCTACAATGAGCAGTTCTTC
.,TRBJ1-2,few,TRBV7-2,CASSSRGQGADGYTF,TGTGCCAGCAGCTCACGCGGACAAGGCGCTGATGGCTACACCTTC
.,TRBJ1-2,.,TRBV6-5,CASREDYGYTF,TGTGCCAGCAGGGAGGACTATGGCTACACCTTC
.,TRBJ2-1,once,TRBV5-1,CASSLTQVSSYNEQFF,TGCGCCAGCAGCTTGACACAGGTGAGCTCCTACAATGAGCAGTTCTTC
TRBD1,TRBJ2-7,.,TRBV5-4,CASSSKTGNYEQYF,TGTGCCAGCAGCTCGAAGACAGGGAACTACGAGCAGTACTTC
.,TRBJ1-5,.,TRBV21-1,CASSKVRSVGKPAHPHQPQHF,TGTGCCAGCAGCAAGGTGAGAAGCGTCGGCAAGCCAGCCCATCCCCATCAGCCCCAGCATTTT
TRBD1,TRBJ2-7,.,TRBV6-1,CASSRDSPGYEQYF,TGTGCCAGCAGCCGGGACAGCCCCGGCTACGAGCAGTACTTC
.,TRBJ1-5,.,TRBV2,CASSELTSNQPQHF,TGTGCCAGCAGTGAACTAACGAGCAATCAGCCCCAGCATTTT
TRBD1,TRBJ1-2,.,TRBV9,CASSPDRGLGGYTF,TGTGCCAGCAGCCCCGACAGGGGGTTAGGTGGCTACACCTTC
.,TRBJ1-5,.,TRBV19,CASREEGRQPQHF,TGTGCCAGTAGGGAGGAGGGACGCCAGCCCCAGCATTTT
.,TRBJ2-6,.,TRBV27,CASSLRPDRSGANVLTF,TGTGCCAGCAGTTTAAGGCCCGACAGGTCTGGGGCCAACGTCCTGACTTTC
TRBD1,TRBJ2-2,once,TRBV5-4,CASSSRDRITGELFF,TGTGCCAGCAGCTCCCGGGACAGAATCACCGGGGAGCTGTTTTTT